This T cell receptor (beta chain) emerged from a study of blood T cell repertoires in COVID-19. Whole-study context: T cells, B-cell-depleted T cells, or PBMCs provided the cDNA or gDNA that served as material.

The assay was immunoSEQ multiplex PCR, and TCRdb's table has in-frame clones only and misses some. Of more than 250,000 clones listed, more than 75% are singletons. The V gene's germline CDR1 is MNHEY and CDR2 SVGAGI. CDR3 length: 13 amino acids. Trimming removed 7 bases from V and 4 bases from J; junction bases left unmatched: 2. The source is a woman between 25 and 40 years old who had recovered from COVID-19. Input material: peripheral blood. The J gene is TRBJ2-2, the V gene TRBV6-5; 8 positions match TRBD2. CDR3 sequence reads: CASTAGGTGELFF. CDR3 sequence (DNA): TGTGCCAGCACGGCGGGGGGCACCGGGGAGCTGTTTTTT.